A selection of T cell receptor beta chains follows, all from one sample in a study of blood T cell repertoires in COVID-19. Clones were sequenced by immunoSEQ multiplex PCR, and TCRdb holds only the in-frame ones, with some missing. This table holds around 110,000 clones, about four fifths found once. Sequenced input: peripheral blood. These receptors originate from a man aged 55 to 70 with active or convalescent COVID-19. Each CDR3 is given with its conserved first and last residue. The D gene is left open where the match is weak. Rows give clone size only sometimes, using once, few, many, or a class for an expanded clone.

D gene	V gene	J gene	clone size	CDR3 protein	CDR3 DNA
TRBD1	TRBV28	TRBJ2-1	NA	CASSIPGTGYYNEQFF	TGTGCCAGCAGTATCCCCGGGACAGGTTATTACAATGAGCAGTTCTTC
TRBD1	TRBV2	TRBJ1-6	once	CASSARGRGQSPLHF	TGTGCCAGCAGCGCCAGGGGCAGGGGGCAGTCACCCCTCCACTTT
NA	TRBV6-5	TRBJ2-1	NA	CASTGSFNEQFF	TGTGCCAGCACGGGTTCCTTCAATGAGCAGTTCTTC
NA	TRBV18	TRBJ2-3	NA	CASSPRGLDTQYF	TGTGCCAGCTCACCACGAGGGTTGGATACGCAGTATTTT
TRBD1	TRBV7-2	TRBJ1-2	NA	CASSLGQALEEANYGYTF	TGTGCCAGCAGCTTGGGACAGGCACTAGAAGAGGCCAACTATGGCTACACCTTC
TRBD1	TRBV6-5	TRBJ2-7	NA	CASTPRDRGRYEQYF	TGTGCCAGCACCCCCCGGGACAGGGGGCGGTACGAGCAGTACTTC
TRBD1	TRBV5-1	TRBJ1-5	NA	CASSFRDRGKQSNQPQHF	TGCGCCAGCAGCTTCCGGGACAGGGGAAAGCAAAGCAATCAGCCCCAGCATTTT
NA	TRBV28	TRBJ2-7	NA	CASSFIGQGQTYEQYF	TGTGCCAGCAGTTTTATCGGGCAGGGGCAAACCTACGAGCAGTACTTC
TRBD1	TRBV28	TRBJ1-2	NA	CASSSAVGQGAHGYTF	TGTGCCAGCAGTTCAGCGGTGGGACAGGGGGCGCACGGCTACACCTTC
NA	TRBV21-1	TRBJ2-3	NA	CASSKVSFRDREGDTQYF	TGTGCCAGCAGCAAAGTATCGTTTAGGGACAGGGAAGGGGATACGCAGTATTTT
TRBD1	TRBV24-1	TRBJ2-1	NA	CATSEGDRGSRPLPYNEQFF	TGTGCCACCAGTGAGGGGGACAGGGGTTCCCGACCGTTACCCTACAATGAGCAGTTCTTC
NA	TRBV24-1	TRBJ2-7	NA	CATSEPQDYEAYYEQYF	TGTGCCACCAGTGAACCGCAAGACTACGAGGCTTACTACGAGCAGTACTTC
TRBD1	TRBV6-5	TRBJ2-5	NA	CASSYTGDQETQYF	TGTGCCAGCAGTTATACAGGGGACCAAGAGACCCAGTACTTC
TRBD1	TRBV5-1	TRBJ1-5	NA	CASSLTGDNQPQHF	TGCGCCAGCAGCCTCACAGGGGACAATCAGCCCCAGCATTTT
TRBD2	TRBV14	TRBJ2-1	NA	CASSQKRRLAGGNEQFF	TGTGCCAGCAGCCAGAAGCGACGACTAGCGGGAGGCAATGAGCAGTTCTTC
NA	TRBV3-1/TRBV3-2	TRBJ1-2	NA	CASSQRQNNYGYTF	TGTGCCAGCAGCCAACGACAGAACAACTATGGCTACACCTTC
TRBD2	TRBV28	TRBJ2-3	NA	CASQGGREADTQYF	TGTGCCAGTCAAGGCGGGAGGGAGGCAGATACGCAGTATTTT
TRBD1	TRBV12-3/TRBV12-4	TRBJ2-5	NA	CASSPGQAETQYF	TGTGCCAGCAGCCCGGGACAGGCGGAGACCCAGTACTTC
NA	TRBV7-3	TRBJ2-3	NA	CASSLTGRVADTQYF	TGTGCCAGCAGCTTAACAGGCAGGGTGGCAGATACGCAGTATTTT
NA	TRBV12-5	TRBJ2-5	few	CASGPGSLQETQYF	TGTGCTAGTGGCCCCGGGAGCCTCCAAGAGACCCAGTACTTC
TRBD1	TRBV10-2	TRBJ2-1	NA	CASSGAERPGQVGFDEQFF	TGCGCCAGCAGTGGAGCCGAGAGACCCGGACAGGTGGGGTTCGATGAGCAGTTCTTC
NA	TRBV7-2	TRBJ1-2	few	CASTIHQGGGGYTF	TGTGCCAGCACAATTCATCAGGGAGGGGGAGGCTACACCTTC